This T cell receptor (beta chain) was sequenced in a study of cytomegalovirus exposure and HLA in healthy donors. Findings and limits, study-wide: In a later analysis, a genetic analysis reported fewer productive-TCR N-insertions in an Asian-associated ancestry cluster than the cohort average. Later, TCR association rates were found to vary by HLA locus, highest for DRB1 and lowest for HLA-C.

Germline loops: CDR1 LNHDA, CDR2 SQIVND (reference sequence). V dropped 6 bases and J dropped 0; count of bases not matched to a gene: 13. This CDR3 is built from 17 residues. Turning to this clone: Its antigen is as yet unknown.

Amplification used 60 Vbeta primers and 13 Jbeta primers. Measured with immunoSEQ multiplex PCR; TCRdb has only the in-frame clones, and not every one. The sample records 110,000 or so clones, 75% to 85% being singletons. This receptor was taken from a middle-aged man in good health and CMV-seronegative. The chain couples TRBV19 to TRBJ1-2, with 7 bases fitting TRBD1. The source material was PBMCs. CDR3 in amino acids: CASSPSTGEIPNYGYTF. Written as DNA, the CDR3 is TGTGCCAGTAGCCCTAGTACAGGGGAAATCCCTAACTATGGCTACACCTTC.